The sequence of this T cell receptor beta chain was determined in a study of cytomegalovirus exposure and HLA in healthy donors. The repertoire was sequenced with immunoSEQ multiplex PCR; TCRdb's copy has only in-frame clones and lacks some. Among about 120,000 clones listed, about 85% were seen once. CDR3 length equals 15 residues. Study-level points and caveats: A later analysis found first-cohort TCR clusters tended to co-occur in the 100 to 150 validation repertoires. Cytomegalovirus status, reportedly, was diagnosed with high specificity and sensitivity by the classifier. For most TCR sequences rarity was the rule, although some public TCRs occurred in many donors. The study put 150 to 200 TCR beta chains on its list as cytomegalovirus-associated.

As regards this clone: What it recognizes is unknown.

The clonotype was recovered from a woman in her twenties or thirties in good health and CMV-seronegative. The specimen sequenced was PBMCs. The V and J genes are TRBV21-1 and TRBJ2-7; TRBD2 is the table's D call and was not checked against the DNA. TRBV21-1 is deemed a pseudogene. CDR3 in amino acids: CASSKEVAGAYEQYF. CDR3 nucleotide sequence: TGTGCCAGCAGCAAAGAGGTAGCGGGGGCCTACGAGCAGTACTTC.